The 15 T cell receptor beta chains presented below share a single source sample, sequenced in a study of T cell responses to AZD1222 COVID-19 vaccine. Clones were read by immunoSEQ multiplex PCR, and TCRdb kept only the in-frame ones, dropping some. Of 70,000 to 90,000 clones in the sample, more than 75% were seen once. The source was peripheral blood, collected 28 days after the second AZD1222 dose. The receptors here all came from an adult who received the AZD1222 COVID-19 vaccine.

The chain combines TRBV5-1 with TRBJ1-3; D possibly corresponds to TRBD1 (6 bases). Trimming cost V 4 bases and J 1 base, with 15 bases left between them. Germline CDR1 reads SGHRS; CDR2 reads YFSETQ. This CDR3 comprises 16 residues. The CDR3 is CASSPYARGSGNTIYF. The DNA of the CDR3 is TGCGCCAGCAGCCCCTACGCCAGGGGTTCTGGAAACACCATATATTTT.

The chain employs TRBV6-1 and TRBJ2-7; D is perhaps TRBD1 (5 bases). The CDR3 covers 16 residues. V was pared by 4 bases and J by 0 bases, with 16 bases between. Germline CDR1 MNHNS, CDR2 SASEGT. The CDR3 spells CASSVFRAVSSYEQYF. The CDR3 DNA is TGTGCCAGCAGTGTTTTCAGGGCCGTCAGCTCCTACGAGCAGTACTTC.

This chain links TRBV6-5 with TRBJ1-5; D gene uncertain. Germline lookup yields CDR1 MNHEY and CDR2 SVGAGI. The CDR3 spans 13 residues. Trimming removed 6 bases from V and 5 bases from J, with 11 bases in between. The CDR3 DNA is TGTGCCAGCAGCGACCAGTCTCATCAGCCCCAGCATTTT. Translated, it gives CASSDQSHQPQHF.

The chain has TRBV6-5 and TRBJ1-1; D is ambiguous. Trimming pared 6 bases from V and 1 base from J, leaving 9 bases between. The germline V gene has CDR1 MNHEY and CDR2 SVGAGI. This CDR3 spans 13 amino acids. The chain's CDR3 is CASSPRSNTEAFF. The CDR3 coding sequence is TGTGCCAGCAGCCCAAGGTCGAACACTGAAGCTTTCTTT.

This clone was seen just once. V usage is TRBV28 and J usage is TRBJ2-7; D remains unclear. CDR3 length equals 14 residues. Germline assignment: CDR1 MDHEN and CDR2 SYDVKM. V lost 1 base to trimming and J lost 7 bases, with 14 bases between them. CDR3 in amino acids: CASSLLRMGWEQYF. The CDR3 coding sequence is TGTGCCAGCAGTTTATTACGGATGGGCTGGGAGCAGTACTTC.

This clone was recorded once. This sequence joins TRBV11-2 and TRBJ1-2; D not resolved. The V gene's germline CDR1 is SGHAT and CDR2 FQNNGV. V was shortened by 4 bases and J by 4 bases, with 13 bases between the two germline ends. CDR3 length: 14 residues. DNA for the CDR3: TGTGCCAGCAGCTCCTTTCAGGCGGGCTATGGCTACACCTTC. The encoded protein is CASSSFQAGYGYTF.

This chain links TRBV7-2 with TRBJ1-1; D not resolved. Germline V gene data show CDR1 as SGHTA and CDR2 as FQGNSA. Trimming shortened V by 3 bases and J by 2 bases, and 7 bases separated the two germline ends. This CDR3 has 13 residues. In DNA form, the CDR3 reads TGTGCCAGCAGCTTGGGGAGCAACACTGAAGCTTTCTTT. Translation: CASSLGSNTEAFF.

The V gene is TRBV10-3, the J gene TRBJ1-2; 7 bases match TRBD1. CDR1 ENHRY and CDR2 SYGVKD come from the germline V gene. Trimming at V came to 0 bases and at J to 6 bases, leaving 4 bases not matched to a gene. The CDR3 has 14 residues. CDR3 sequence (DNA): TGTGCCATCAGTGAGTCGAAGGGGGCAGATGGCTACACCTTC. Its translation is CAISESKGADGYTF.

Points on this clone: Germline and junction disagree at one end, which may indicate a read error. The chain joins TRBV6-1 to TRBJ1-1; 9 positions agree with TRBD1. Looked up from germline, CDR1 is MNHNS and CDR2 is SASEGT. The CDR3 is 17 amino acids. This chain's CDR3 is CASSEGQGSGRWTEAFF. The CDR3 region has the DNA TGTGCCAGCAGCGAAGGACAGGGGTCCGGTCGATGGACTGAAGCTTTCTTT.

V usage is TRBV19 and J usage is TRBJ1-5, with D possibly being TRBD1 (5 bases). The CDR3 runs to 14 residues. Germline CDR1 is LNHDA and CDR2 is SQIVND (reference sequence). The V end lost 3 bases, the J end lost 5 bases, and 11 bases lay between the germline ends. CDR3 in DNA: TGTGCCAGTAGTATTGGGGGTTGGGATCAGCCCCAGCATTTT. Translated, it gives CASSIGGWDQPQHF.

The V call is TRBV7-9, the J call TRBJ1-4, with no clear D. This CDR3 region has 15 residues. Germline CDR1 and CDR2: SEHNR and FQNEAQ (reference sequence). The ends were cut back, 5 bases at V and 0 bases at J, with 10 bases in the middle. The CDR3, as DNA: TGTGCCAGCAGCCCGTTGACATCAACTAATGAAAAACTGTTTTTT. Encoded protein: CASSPLTSTNEKLFF.

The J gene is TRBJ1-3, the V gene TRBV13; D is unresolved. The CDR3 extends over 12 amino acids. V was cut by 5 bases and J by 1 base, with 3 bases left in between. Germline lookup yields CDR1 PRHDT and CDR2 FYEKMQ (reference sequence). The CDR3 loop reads CASSESGNTIYF. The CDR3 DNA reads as TGTGCCAGCAGCGAATCTGGAAACACCATATATTTT.

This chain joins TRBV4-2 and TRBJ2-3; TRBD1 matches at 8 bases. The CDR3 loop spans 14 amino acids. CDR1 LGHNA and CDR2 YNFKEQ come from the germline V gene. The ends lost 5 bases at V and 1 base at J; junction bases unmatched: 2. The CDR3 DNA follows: TGTGCCAGCAGCGCGGGACAGGGCACAGATACGCAGTATTTT. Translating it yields CASSAGQGTDTQYF.

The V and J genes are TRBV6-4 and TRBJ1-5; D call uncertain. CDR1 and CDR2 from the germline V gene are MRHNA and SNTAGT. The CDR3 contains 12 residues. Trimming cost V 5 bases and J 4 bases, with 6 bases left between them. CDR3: CASSPGNQPQHF. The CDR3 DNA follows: TGTGCCAGCAGTCCCGGTAATCAGCCCCAGCATTTT.

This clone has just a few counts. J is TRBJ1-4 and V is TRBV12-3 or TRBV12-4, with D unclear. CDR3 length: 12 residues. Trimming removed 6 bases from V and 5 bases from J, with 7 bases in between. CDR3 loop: CASRRSNEKLFF. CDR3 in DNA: TGTGCCAGCAGACGAAGCAATGAAAAACTGTTTTTT.